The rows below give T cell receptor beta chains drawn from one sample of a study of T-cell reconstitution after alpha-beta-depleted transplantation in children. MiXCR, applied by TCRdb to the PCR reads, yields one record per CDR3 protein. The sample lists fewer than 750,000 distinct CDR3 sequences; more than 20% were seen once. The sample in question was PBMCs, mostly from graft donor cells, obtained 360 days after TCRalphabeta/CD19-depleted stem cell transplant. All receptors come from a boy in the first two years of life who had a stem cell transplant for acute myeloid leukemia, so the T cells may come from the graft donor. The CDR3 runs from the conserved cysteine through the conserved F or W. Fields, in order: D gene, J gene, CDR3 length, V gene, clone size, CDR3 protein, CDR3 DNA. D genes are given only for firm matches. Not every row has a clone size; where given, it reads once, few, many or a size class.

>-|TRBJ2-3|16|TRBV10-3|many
CAISESPTQSADTQYF
TGTGCCATCAGTGAGTCCCCTACCCAAAGCGCAGATACGCAGTATTTT
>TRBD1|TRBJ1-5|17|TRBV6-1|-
CASSHRDRGLVGQPQHF
TGTGCCAGCAGTCACCGGGACAGGGGGCTAGTGGGTCAGCCCCAGCATTTT
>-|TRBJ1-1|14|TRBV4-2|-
CASSQGLWNTEAFF
TGTGCCAGCAGCCAAGGATTGTGGAACACTGAAGCTTTCTTT
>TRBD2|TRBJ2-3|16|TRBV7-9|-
CASSFQLAGSTDTQYF
TGTGCCAGCAGCTTCCAACTAGCGGGGAGCACAGATACGCAGTATTTT
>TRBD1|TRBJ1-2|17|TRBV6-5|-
CASSSEHRGPNNYGYTF
TGTGCCAGCAGTTCGGAGCACAGGGGGCCTAATAACTATGGCTACACCTTC
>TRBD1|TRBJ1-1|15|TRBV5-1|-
CASSLEQGRSTEAFF
TGCGCCAGCAGCTTGGAACAGGGGCGATCGACTGAAGCTTTCTTT
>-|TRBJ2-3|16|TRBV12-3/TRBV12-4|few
CASSPMPLLSTDTQYF
TGTGCCAGCAGTCCGATGCCCCTATTGTCCACAGATACGCAGTATTTT
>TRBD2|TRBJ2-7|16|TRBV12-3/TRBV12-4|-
CASSFSQRGGGDEQYF
TGTGCCAGCAGTTTCTCTCAGCGGGGGGGCGGGGACGAGCAGTACTTC
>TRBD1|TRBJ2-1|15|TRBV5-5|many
CASAAYEGAFNEQFF
TGTGCCAGCGCCGCCTATGAGGGGGCTTTCAATGAGCAGTTCTTC
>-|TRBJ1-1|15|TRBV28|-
CASTQAGTMNTEAFF
TGTGCCAGCACCCAGGCAGGGACCATGAACACTGAAGCTTTCTTT
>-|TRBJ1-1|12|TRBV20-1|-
CSASEGGSEAFF
TGCAGTGCTAGTGAGGGGGGGTCTGAAGCTTTCTTT
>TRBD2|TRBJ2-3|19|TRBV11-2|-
CASSHRVRRLADLRDTQYF
TGTGCCAGCAGTCATCGAGTCAGGAGACTAGCGGACCTAAGGGATACGCAGTATTTT
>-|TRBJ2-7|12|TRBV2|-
CASSAHPGEQYF
TGTGCCAGCAGTGCCCACCCGGGGGAGCAGTACTTC
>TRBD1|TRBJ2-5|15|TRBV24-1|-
CATSATDRGKETQYF
TGTGCCACCAGTGCCACGGACAGGGGCAAAGAGACCCAGTACTTC
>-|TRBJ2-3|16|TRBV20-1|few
CSAREPLFRIADTQYF
TGCAGTGCTAGAGAACCTTTGTTCCGGATTGCAGATACGCAGTATTTT
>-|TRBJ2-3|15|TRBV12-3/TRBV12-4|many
CASSSALLLSDTQYF
TGTGCCAGCAGTTCGGCCCTATTACTATCAGATACGCAGTATTTT
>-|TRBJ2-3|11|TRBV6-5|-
CASRTADTQYF
TGTGCCAGCAGAACCGCAGATACGCAGTATTTT
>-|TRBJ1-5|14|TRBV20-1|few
CSARAGTQNQPQHF
TGCAGTGCTAGGGCCGGGACGCAGAATCAGCCCCAGCATTTT
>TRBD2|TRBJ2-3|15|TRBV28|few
CASSSKRGVTDTQYF
TGTGCCAGCAGTTCAAAGCGGGGGGTCACAGATACGCAGTATTTT
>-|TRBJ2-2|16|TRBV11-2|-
CASSLQGASNTGELFF
TGTGCCAGCAGCCTACAGGGCGCCTCGAACACCGGGGAGCTGTTTTTT
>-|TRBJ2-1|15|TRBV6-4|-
CASSEKGGTDNEQFF
TGTGCCAGCAGTGAGAAGGGGGGGACCGACAATGAGCAGTTCTTC
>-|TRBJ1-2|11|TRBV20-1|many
CSGIENYGYTF
TGCAGCGGGATAGAGAACTATGGCTACACCTTC
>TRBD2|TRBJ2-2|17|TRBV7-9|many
CASSPTSGGSRTGELFF
TGTGCCAGCAGCCCTACTAGCGGGGGGAGTCGCACCGGGGAGCTGTTTTTT
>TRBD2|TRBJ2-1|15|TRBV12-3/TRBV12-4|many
CASRERGGVGNEQFF
TGTGCCAGCAGGGAGCGGGGGGGAGTAGGCAATGAGCAGTTCTTC
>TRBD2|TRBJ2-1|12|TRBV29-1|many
CSVVHLRGGWFF
TGCAGCGTGGTACATCTTCGGGGGGGATGGTTCTTC
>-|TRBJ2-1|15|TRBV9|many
CASSVEYYPYNEQFF
TGTGCCAGCAGCGTAGAGTACTACCCATACAATGAGCAGTTCTTC
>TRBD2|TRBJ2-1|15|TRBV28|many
CASSPLGGFYNEQFF
TGTGCCAGCAGTCCCCTCGGGGGGTTCTACAATGAGCAGTTCTTC
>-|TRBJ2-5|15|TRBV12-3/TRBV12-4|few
CASSLIMTPRETQYF
TGTGCCAGCAGTTTGATTATGACACCCCGGGAGACCCAGTACTTC
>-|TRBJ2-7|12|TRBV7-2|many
CASSLARREQYF
TGTGCCAGCAGCTTAGCCCGCAGGGAGCAGTACTTC
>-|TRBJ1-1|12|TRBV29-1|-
CSAGGGSSEAFF
TGCAGCGCTGGGGGCGGCTCATCTGAAGCTTTCTTT
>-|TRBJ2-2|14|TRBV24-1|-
CATSDFGNTGELFF
TGTGCCACCAGTGATTTCGGAAACACCGGGGAGCTGTTTTTT
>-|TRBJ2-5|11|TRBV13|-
CASSFQGTQYF
TGTGCCAGCAGCTTCCAGGGGACCCAGTACTTC
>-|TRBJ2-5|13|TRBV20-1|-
CSARQGGGETQYF
TGCAGTGCTCGACAGGGTGGGGGGGAGACCCAGTACTTC
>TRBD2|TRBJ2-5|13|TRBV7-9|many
CASRPGGQETQYF
TGTGCCAGCAGGCCGGGGGGTCAAGAGACCCAGTACTTC
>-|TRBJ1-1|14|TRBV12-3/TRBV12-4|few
CASSPQNTNTEAFF
TGTGCCAGCAGTCCACAGAATACGAACACTGAAGCTTTCTTT
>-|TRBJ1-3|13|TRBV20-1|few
CSAAVGTGNTIYF
TGCAGTGCTGCCGTGGGAACAGGAAACACCATATATTTT
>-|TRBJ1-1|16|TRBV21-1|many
CASSTKAEPPNTEAFF
TGTGCCAGCAGTACAAAAGCTGAGCCCCCGAACACTGAAGCTTTCTTT
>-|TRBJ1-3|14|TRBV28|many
CASSFGVSGNTIYF
TGTGCCAGCAGTTTCGGGGTCTCTGGAAACACCATATATTTT
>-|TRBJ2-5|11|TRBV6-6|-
CASSYSGDLCF
TGTGCCAGCAGTTACTCCGGTGATTTGTGCTTC
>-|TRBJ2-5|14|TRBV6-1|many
CASSPLLRQETQYF
TGTGCCAGCAGCCCCCTCCTGCGACAAGAGACCCAGTACTTC
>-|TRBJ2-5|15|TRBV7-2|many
CASSLGRGNWETQYF
TGTGCCAGCAGCTTAGGTCGGGGGAACTGGGAGACCCAGTACTTC
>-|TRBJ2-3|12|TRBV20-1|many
CSATGRTDTQYF
TGCAGTGCGACCGGGAGAACAGATACGCAGTATTTT
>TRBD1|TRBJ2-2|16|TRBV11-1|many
CASSRMQDRPTGELFF
TGTGCCAGCAGCCGAATGCAGGACAGGCCTACCGGGGAGCTGTTTTTT
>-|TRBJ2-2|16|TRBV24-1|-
CATSDFTGEDTGELFF
TGTGCCACCAGTGATTTCACAGGGGAGGACACCGGGGAGCTGTTTTTT
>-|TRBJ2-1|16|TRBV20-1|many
CSARLLTPPLENEQFF
TGCAGTGCTAGATTACTTACACCCCCGCTAGAGAATGAGCAGTTCTTC
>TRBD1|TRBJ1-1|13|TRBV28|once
CASSLGTVPEAFF
TGTGCCAGCAGTTTAGGGACAGTCCCTGAAGCTTTCTTT
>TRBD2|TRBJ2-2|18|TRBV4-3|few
CASSQGASGGPNTGELFF
TGCGCCAGCAGCCAAGGCGCTAGCGGGGGCCCGAACACCGGGGAGCTGTTTTTT
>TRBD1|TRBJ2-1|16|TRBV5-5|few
CASSLGPQGSYNEQFF
TGTGCCAGCAGCTTGGGCCCACAGGGGTCCTACAATGAGCAGTTCTTC
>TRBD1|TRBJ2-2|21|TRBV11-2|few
CASSLGPGQGLGGRKTGELFF
TGTGCCAGCAGCTTAGGACCGGGACAGGGACTTGGGGGTAGAAAAACCGGGGAGCTGTTTTTT
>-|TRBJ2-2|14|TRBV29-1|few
CSVGGRPNTGELFF
TGCAGCGTTGGGGGCAGGCCGAACACCGGGGAGCTGTTTTTT
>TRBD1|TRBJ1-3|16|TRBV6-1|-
CASSQTGGTTGTTIYF
TGTGCCAGCAGCCAAACAGGGGGGACAACTGGAACCACCATATATTTT
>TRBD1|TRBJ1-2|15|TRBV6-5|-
CASSYYKTGPTGYTF
TGTGCCAGCAGTTACTACAAGACAGGGCCCACGGGCTACACCTTC
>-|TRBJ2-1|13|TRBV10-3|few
CAISGLNYNEQFF
TGTGCCATCAGTGGACTAAATTACAATGAGCAGTTCTTC
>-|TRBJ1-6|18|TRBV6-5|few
CASSYSGQWSSYNSPLHF
TGTGCCAGCAGTTACTCTGGACAGTGGAGCTCCTATAATTCACCCCTCCACTTT